Shown below are 13 T cell receptor beta chains from a single sample sequenced in a study of T-cell reconstitution after alpha-beta-depleted transplantation in children. Researchers prepared the TCRbeta library using unique molecular identifiers, the study reports. MiXCR, applied by TCRdb to the PCR reads, yields one record per CDR3 protein. The table lists 580,000 or so distinct CDR3 sequences, more than 20% of them singletons, with 11% to 15% in the top ten. The material was PBMCs, mostly from graft donor cells, obtained 360 days after TCRalphabeta/CD19-depleted stem cell transplant. The receptors originated from a boy less than two years old who had a stem cell transplant for acute myeloid leukemia, so the T cells may come from the graft donor.

This clonotype showed up just a few times. V is TRBV6-5 and J is TRBJ2-3, with D possibly being TRBD2 (6 bases). V was pared by 2 bases and J by 7 bases, with 16 bases between. The CDR3 length is 15 residues. The germline gives CDR1 MNHEY, CDR2 SVGAGI. CDR3 loop: CASSYRGLPGYTQYF. CDR3 nucleotide sequence: TGTGCCAGCAGTTACAGGGGACTTCCGGGATATACGCAGTATTTT.

V and J are TRBV12-3 or TRBV12-4 and TRBJ1-5; no definite D call. CDR3 size: 13 residues. V lost 0 bases, J lost 15 bases, and 15 bases lay in between. The chain's CDR3 is CASSLAEKWARHF. The CDR3 DNA follows: TGTGCCAGCAGTTTAGCGGAAAAGTGGGCTCGGCATTTT.

The table lists this clonotype with a few counts. The rearrangement joins TRBV12-3 or TRBV12-4 to TRBJ1-1; D unresolved. This CDR3 has 13 residues. Trimming cost V 7 bases and J 0 bases, with 9 bases left between them. CDR3 DNA: TGTGCCAGCACCACCCCCATGAACACTGAAGCTTTCTTT. It encodes CASTTPMNTEAFF.

This chain uses TRBV11-2 with TRBJ2-7; TRBD2 matches 8 bases. Trimming cost V 5 bases and J 7 bases; bases outside gene matches: 7. CDR3 size: 13 residues. CDR1 is SGHAT and CDR2 is FQNNGV in the germline V gene. The CDR3: CASSKRGGLEQYV. The CDR3 DNA reads TGTGCCAGCAGCAAACGCGGGGGGTTGGAGCAGTACGTC.

The chain links TRBV5-1 to TRBJ2-7; no reliable D call. The CDR3 covers 14 residues. Germline CDR1 reads SGHRS; CDR2 reads YFSETQ. With 0 bases removed from V and 0 bases from J, the gap between germline ends came to 7 bases. Written as DNA, the CDR3 is TGCGCCAGCAGCTTGGAGGCCAGCTCCTACGAGCAGTACGTC. It translates to CASSLEASSYEQYV.

The chain combines TRBV6-5 with TRBJ2-7; D is unclear. Trimming shortened V by 2 bases and J by 0 bases, and 5 bases separated the two germline ends. The germline gives CDR1 MNHEY, CDR2 SVGAGI. The CDR3 covers 13 residues. CDR3: CASSYPNSYEQYF. DNA of the CDR3: TGTGCCAGCAGTTACCCGAACTCCTACGAGCAGTACTTC.

A few counts support this clonotype. The chain carries TRBV20-1 and TRBJ1-3; a possible D gene is TRBD1 (5 bases). The CDR3 totals 12 residues. V lost 3 bases to trimming and J lost 8 bases, with 11 bases between them. Germline loops: CDR1 DFQATT, CDR2 SNEGSKA (reference sequence). The CDR3 region has the DNA TGCAGTGCTAGGGGCAGGGAGGACACCATATATTTT. Translating gives CSARGREDTIYF.

This clonotype was seen at least ten times. This chain links TRBV4-2 with TRBJ2-1, with 13 nucleotides matching TRBD2. The CDR3 has 17 residues. The germline V gene encodes CDR1 LGHNA and CDR2 YNFKEQ. Germline trimming cut 0 bases from V and 8 bases from J; bases unmatched to any gene: 7. CDR3 residues: CASSQDMTSGGRDEQFF. The CDR3 nucleotides are TGTGCCAGCAGCCAAGATATGACTAGCGGGGGGCGCGATGAGCAGTTCTTC.

This chain uses TRBV20-1 with TRBJ2-2, with 9 bases matching TRBD1. This CDR3 comprises 21 residues. V gave up 0 bases and J gave up 7 bases; unmatched junction bases: 24. Germline values: CDR1 DFQATT, CDR2 SNEGSKA (reference sequence). The CDR3 coding sequence is TGCAGTGCTAGAGATCTCAGGGAGCTGTGTAGTGAACAGGGGGCTGGCGGGGAGCTGTTTTTT. Translated, it gives CSARDLRELCSEQGAGGELFF.

The J gene is TRBJ1-5, the V gene TRBV5-1; D not certain. Looked up from germline, CDR1 is SGHRS and CDR2 is YFSETQ. V gave up 0 bases and J gave up 2 bases, with 18 bases separating them. There are 18 residues in the CDR3. The DNA of the CDR3 is TGCGCCAGCAGCTTGGACGCACCCGTGGGCATATGCAATCAGCCCCAGCATTTT. It yields the protein CASSLDAPVGICNQPQHF.

This rearrangement joins TRBV9 to TRBJ2-5, with a possible D match to TRBD1 (6 bases). Trimming took 0 bases from V and 5 from J, leaving 14 bases between them. Germline values: CDR1 SGDLS, CDR2 YYNGEE. The CDR3 has 15 amino acids. This CDR3 is CASSVGGQLGETQYF. Written as DNA, the CDR3 is TGTGCCAGCAGCGTAGGTGGACAGTTGGGGGAGACCCAGTACTTC.

J is TRBJ2-1 and V is TRBV20-1; D unclear. This CDR3 is 15 amino acids long. Per the germline V gene, CDR1 is DFQATT and CDR2 is SNEGSKA (reference sequence). Trimming removed 5 bases at V and 3 bases at J, with 17 bases between. The CDR3, as DNA: TGCAGTGCTCGAGTACCTTTTGCTAGCTACAATGAGCAGTTCTTC. This sequence encodes CSARVPFASYNEQFF.

Note on this clonotype: Because the CDR3's place on the DNA is in doubt, the DNA is left out and the CDR3 is given as listed by TCRdb. The chain couples TRBV7-4 to TRBJ2-2; the D call in the table, TRBD1, was not verified against the DNA. Both ends counted, the CDR3 spans 18 residues. The germline CDR1 and CDR2 sequences are SGHVT and SQSDAQ. CDR3 sequence: CASSFTAGGRLSPGSCFF.